This entry concerns a single TCR beta chain. This clonotype was detected many times. It has no known antigen specificity. The sample holds no much larger clone one base away, and base qualities are not on file. The entry originates in a study of T cell repertoires in cytomegalovirus infection (dated by TCRdb to between 2017 and 2020). In terms of the full investigation: Donor HLA type was relevant to the analysis, as public TCR beta signatures indicated carriage of CMV infection together with the matching HLA type.

Germline trimming: 10 bases from V, 4 bases from J; junction bases outside gene matches: 10. The CDR3 runs 14 amino acids, cysteine and phenylalanine included. Only the CDR3 region is kept as DNA, spanning 42 bases read in frame from base 1. The germline V gene encodes CDR1 MNHNS and CDR2 SASEGT. The study at large found these results: In the ex vivo response, HLA-C-restricted CMV-specific TCR beta clonotypes were dominant, and in two of eight donors the single most frequent clonotype came from this HLA-C-restricted group. Cumulative frequency of public TCR beta family members discriminated carriers of CMV infection plus the relevant HLA type in this cohort and an independent 352-donor cohort.

The sequencer was an Illumina HiSeq 1500. Clones were called with MiXCR by TCRdb after fastp trimmed the public reads at Q25, and only in-frame beta chains were retained. Records with the same CDR3 protein are collapsed into one entry carrying the most frequent genes and DNA. The sample records fewer than 300,000 distinct CDR3 sequences, about 25% of which are singletons. Over 11% of the sample belongs to the ten largest clones. The receptor was isolated from a human donor in good health (CMV status not recorded). Some clones in this sample may be carry-over from other donors' samples. The sequencing sample was made of PBMCs. This receptor chain uses TRBV6-1 and TRBJ1-5, with 7 middle bases fitting TRBD1. CDR3 loop: CATFSGQANQPQHF. The nucleotides are TGTGCCACCTTCTCCGGACAGGCAAATCAGCCCCAGCATTTT.